The entry below gives a single TCR beta chain sequence along with its context. The antigen is not known. This sample stems from a study of cytomegalovirus exposure and HLA in healthy donors. Study findings and constraints: It was confirmed in vitro that a few of the CMV-associated chains were specific for CMV antigens.

The PCR made use of 60 Vbeta and 13 Jbeta primers. Profiled with immunoSEQ multiplex PCR; TCRdb holds only in-frame clones, not every one. The sample yields 100,000 to 150,000 clones, about three quarters seen once. CDR1 MNHNS and CDR2 SASEGT come from the germline V gene. Trimming left V 3 bases short and J 5 bases short, with 19 bases between. This CDR3 comprises 17 residues. This receptor was taken from a female donor in good health and CMV-seronegative. Source material: PBMCs. V and J are TRBV6-1 and TRBJ2-2; D possibly corresponds to TRBD1 (6 bases). CDR3 sequence: CASSDLGPQGGTGELFF. CDR3 DNA sequence: TGTGCCAGCAGTGATTTAGGGCCACAGGGCGGAACCGGGGAGCTGTTTTTT.